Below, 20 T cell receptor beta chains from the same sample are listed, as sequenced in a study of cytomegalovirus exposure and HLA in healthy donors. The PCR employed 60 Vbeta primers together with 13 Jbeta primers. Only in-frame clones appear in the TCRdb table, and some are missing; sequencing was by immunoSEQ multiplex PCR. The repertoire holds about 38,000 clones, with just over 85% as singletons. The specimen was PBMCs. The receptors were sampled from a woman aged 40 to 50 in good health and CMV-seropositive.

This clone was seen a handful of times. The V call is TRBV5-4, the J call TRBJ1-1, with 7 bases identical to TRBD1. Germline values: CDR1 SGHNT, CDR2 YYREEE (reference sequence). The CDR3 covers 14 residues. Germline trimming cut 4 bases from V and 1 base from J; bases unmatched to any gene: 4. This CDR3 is CASSIGQANTEAFF. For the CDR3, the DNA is TGTGCCAGCAGCATCGGACAGGCGAACACTGAAGCTTTCTTT.

The CDR3 coding sequence is TGTGCCAGCAGCCGACAGGGGAGGGCCACCGGGGAGCTGTTTTTT. Amino acids: CASSRQGRATGELFF. The chain combines TRBV5-6 with TRBJ2-2; D possibly corresponds to TRBD1 (8 bases). V gave up 4 bases and J gave up 4 bases, with 14 bases separating them. Germline-derived CDR1 and CDR2 are SGHDT and YYEEEE. This CDR3 comprises 15 residues.

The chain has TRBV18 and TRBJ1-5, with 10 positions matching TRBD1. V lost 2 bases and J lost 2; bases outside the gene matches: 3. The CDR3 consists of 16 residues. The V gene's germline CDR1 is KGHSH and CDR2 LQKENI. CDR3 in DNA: TGTGCCAGCTCACCAGACAGGGGGCAAGGCAATCAGCCCCAGCATTTT. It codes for CASSPDRGQGNQPQHF.

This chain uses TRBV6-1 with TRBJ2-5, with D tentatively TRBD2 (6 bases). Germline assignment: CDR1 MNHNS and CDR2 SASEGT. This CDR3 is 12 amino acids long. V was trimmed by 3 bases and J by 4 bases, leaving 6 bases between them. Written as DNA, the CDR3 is TGTGCCAGCAGTGACGGGGGAGAGACCCAGTACTTC. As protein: CASSDGGETQYF.

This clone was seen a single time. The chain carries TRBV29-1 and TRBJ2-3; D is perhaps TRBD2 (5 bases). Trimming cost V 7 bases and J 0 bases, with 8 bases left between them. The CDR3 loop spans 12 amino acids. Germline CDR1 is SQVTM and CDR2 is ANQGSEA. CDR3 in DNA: TGCAGCGCCGCGGGTAGCACAGATACGCAGTATTTT. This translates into CSAAGSTDTQYF.

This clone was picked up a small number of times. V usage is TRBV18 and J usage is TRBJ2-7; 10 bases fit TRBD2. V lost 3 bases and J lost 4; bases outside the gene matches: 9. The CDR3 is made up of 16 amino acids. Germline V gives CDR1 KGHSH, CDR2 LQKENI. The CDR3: CASSPSFLAGDYEQYF. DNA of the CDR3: TGTGCCAGCTCACCCTCCTTTCTAGCGGGGGATTACGAGCAGTACTTC.

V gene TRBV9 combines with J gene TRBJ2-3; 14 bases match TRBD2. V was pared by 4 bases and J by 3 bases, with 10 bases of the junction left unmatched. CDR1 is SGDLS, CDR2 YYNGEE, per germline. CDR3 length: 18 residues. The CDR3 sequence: CASSTYQRTSGGTDTQYF. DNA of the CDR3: TGTGCCAGCAGCACTTATCAGAGGACTAGCGGGGGGACAGATACGCAGTATTTT.

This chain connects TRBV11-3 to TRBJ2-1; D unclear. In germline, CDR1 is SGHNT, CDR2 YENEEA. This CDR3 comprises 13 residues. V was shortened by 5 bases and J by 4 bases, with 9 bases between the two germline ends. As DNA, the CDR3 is TGTGCCAGCAGCCGAGAGGCGTACAATGAGCAGTTCTTC. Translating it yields CASSREAYNEQFF. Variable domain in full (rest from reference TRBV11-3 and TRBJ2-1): EAGVVQSPRYKIIEKKQPVAFWCNPISGHNTLYWYLQNLGQGPELLIRYENEEAVDDSQLPKDRFSAERLKGVDSTLKIQPAELGDSAVYLCASSREAYNEQFFGPGTRLTVL.

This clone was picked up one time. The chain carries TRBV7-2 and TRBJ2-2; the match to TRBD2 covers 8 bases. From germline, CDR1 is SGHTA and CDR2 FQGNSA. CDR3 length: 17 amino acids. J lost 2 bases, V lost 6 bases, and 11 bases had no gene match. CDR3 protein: CASSSAVTSGNTGELFF. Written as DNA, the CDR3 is TGTGCCAGCAGTTCCGCGGTCACTAGCGGAAACACCGGGGAGCTGTTTTTT. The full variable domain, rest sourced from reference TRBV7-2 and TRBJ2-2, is GAGVSQSPSNKVTEKGKDVELRCDPISGHTALYWYRQSLGQGLEFLIYFQGNSAPDKSGLPSDRFSAERTGGSVSTLTIQRTQQEDSAVYLCASSSAVTSGNTGELFFGEGSRLTVL.

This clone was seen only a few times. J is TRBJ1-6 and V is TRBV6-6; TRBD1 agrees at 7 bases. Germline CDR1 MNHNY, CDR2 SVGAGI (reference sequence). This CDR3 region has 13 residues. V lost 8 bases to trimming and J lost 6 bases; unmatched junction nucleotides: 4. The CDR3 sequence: CASHDRVNSPLHF. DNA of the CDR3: TGTGCCAGCCACGACAGGGTTAATTCACCCCTCCACTTT.

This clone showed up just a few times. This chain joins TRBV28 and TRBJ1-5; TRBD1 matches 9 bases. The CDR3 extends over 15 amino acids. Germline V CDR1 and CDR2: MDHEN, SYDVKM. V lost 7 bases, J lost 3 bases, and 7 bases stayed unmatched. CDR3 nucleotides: TGTGCCAGCAAATTAGGGGACAGGGTCAATCAGCCCCAGCATTTT. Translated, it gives CASKLGDRVNQPQHF.

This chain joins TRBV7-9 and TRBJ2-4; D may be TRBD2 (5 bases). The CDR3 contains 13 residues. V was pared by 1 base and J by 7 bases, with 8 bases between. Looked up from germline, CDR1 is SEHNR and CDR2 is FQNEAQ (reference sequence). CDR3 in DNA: TGTGCCAGCAGCTTAGGGACTGACAACATTCAGTACTTC. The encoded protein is CASSLGTDNIQYF.

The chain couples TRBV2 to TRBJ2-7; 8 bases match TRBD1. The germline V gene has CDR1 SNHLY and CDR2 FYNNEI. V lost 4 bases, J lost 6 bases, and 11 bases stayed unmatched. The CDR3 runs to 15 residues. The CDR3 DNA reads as TGTGCCAGCAGTGGAACCGGGACAGGAATACCCGAGCAGTACTTC. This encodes CASSGTGTGIPEQYF. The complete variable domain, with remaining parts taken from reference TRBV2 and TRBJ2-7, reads EPEVTQTPSHQVTQMGQEVILRCVPISNHLYFYWYRQILGQKVEFLVSFYNNEISEKSEIFDDQFSVERPDGSNFTLKIRSTKLEDSAMYFCASSGTGTGIPEQYFGPGTRLTVT.

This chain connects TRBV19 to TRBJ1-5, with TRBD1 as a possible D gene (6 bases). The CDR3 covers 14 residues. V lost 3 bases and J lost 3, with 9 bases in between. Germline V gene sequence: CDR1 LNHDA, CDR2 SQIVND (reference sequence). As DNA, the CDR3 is TGTGCCAGTAGTATCGGACAGAACAATCAGCCCCAGCATTTT. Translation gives CASSIGQNNQPQHF.

Written as DNA, the CDR3 is TGTGCCAGCAGCTCTATGACAGGCACTGAAGCTTTCTTT. It codes for CASSSMTGTEAFF. The chain employs TRBV7-2 and TRBJ1-1, with D possibly TRBD1 on 6 matching bases. The V end was cut by 4 bases, the J end by 4 bases, with 10 bases between. Germline values: CDR1 SGHTA, CDR2 FQGNSA. The CDR3 is 13 residues long.

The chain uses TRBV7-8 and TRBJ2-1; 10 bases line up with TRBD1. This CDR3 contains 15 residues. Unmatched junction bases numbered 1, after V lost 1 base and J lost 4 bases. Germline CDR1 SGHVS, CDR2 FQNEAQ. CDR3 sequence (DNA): TGTGCCAGCAGCTTAGGACAGGGGGCTTACAATGAGCAGTTCTTC. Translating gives CASSLGQGAYNEQFF.

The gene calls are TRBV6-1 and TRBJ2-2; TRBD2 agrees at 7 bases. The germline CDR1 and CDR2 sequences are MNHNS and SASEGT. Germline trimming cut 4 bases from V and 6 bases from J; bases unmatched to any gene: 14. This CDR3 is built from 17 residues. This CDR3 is CASSAIHRARGAGELFF. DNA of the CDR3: TGTGCCAGCAGTGCGATTCATAGGGCACGGGGGGCCGGGGAGCTGTTTTTT.

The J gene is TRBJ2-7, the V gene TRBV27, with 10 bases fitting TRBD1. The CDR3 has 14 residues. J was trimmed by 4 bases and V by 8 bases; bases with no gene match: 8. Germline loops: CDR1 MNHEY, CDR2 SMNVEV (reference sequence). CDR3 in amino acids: CASRVRQGAYEQYF. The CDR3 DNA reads TGTGCCAGCCGTGTCCGACAGGGGGCTTACGAGCAGTACTTC.

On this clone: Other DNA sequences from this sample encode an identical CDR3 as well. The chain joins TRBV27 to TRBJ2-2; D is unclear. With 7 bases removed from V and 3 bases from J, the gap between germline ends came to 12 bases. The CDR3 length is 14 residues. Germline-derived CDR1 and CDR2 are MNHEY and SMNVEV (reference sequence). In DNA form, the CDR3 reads TGTGCCAGCACTCGGCGCAGGTACACCGGGGAGCTGTTTTTT. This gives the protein CASTRRRYTGELFF.

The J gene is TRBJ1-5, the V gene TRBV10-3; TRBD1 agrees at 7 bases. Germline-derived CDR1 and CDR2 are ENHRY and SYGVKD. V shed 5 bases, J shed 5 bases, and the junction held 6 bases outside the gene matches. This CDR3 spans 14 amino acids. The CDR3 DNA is TGTGCCATCAGTCTTCGAGGGACAGATCAGCCCCAGCATTTT. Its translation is CAISLRGTDQPQHF.